The 25 T cell receptor beta chains below were found in one sample sequenced in a study of blood T cell repertoires in COVID-19. Assay: immunoSEQ multiplex PCR; the TCRdb copy retains only in-frame clones and omits some. There are fewer than 250,000 clones in the sample; about four fifths occur only once, and around 3.5% lies in the top ten. The sample taken for sequencing was PBMCs or T cells enriched from blood (not recorded which). The receptors derive from a woman between 35 and 50 years old who had been exposed to COVID-19.

This clone was found once. This chain connects TRBV18 to TRBJ1-6; 9 nucleotides line up with TRBD1. The CDR3 runs 16 residues. Trimming at V came to 0 bases and at J to 7 bases, leaving 4 bases not matched to a gene. Germline-derived CDR1 and CDR2 are KGHSH and LQKENI. The CDR3 DNA reads as TGTGCCAGCTCACCACCGGGGACAGGGTCAAATTCACCCCTCCACTTT. Its protein is CASSPPGTGSNSPLHF. The full variable domain, its missing parts supplied by reference TRBV18 and TRBJ1-6, is NAGVMQNPRHLVRRRGQEARLRCSPMKGHSHVYWYRQLPEEGLKFMVYLQKENIIDESGMPKERFSAEFPKEGPSILRIQQVVRGDSAAYFCASSPPGTGSNSPLHFGNGTRLTVT.

This chain uses TRBV5-4 with TRBJ1-6; TRBD1 agrees at 9 bases. The CDR3 consists of 14 residues. The J segment lost 13 bases and the V segment lost 0 bases, leaving 5 bases of the junction unmatched. Germline CDR1 is SGHNT and CDR2 is YYREEE (reference sequence). The CDR3 nucleotides read TGTGCCAGCAGCTTGGGACAGGGGGACGGGCCCCTCCACTTT. Protein: CASSLGQGDGPLHF.

The chain links TRBV7-2 to TRBJ2-1; maybe TRBD2 (6 bases). This CDR3 is 13 amino acids long. Germline CDR1 is SGHTA and CDR2 is FQGNSA. The V gene lost 4 bases and the J gene lost 4 bases, with 8 bases spanning the gap. The CDR3 DNA reads as TGTGCCAGCAGCTACGGGACTTACAATGAGCAGTTCTTC. Translating gives CASSYGTYNEQFF.

The chain employs TRBV27 and TRBJ1-5; no clear D gene. This CDR3 contains 16 residues. Trimming shortened V by 10 bases and J by 0 bases, and 19 bases separated the two germline ends. The germline gives CDR1 MNHEY, CDR2 SMNVEV (reference sequence). CDR3 sequence reads: CATSMAGQYSNQPQHF. The CDR3, as DNA: TGTGCCACCTCTATGGCAGGCCAATATAGCAATCAGCCCCAGCATTTT.

The chain employs TRBV12-3 or TRBV12-4 and TRBJ1-5; D gene ambiguous. The CDR3 has 13 residues. V lost 0 bases, J lost 7 bases, and 7 bases lay in between. The CDR3 reads CASSLAPQQPQHF. The CDR3 nucleotides read TGTGCCAGCAGTTTAGCGCCGCAGCAGCCCCAGCATTTT.

This chain uses TRBV5-4 with TRBJ1-2; possibly TRBD1 for D (6 bases). Trimming removed 2 bases from V and 6 bases from J, with 14 bases in between. The CDR3 length is 14 residues. CDR1 is SGHNT and CDR2 is YYREEE in the germline V gene (reference sequence). The CDR3 is CASSLPQGWNGYTF. Written as DNA, the CDR3 is TGTGCCAGCAGCTTACCCCAGGGGTGGAATGGCTACACCTTC.

This chain uses TRBV30 with TRBJ2-1; D may be TRBD2 (5 bases). The germline gives CDR1 GTSNPN, CDR2 SVGIG (reference sequence). The CDR3 has 13 residues. Trimming removed 2 bases from V and 9 bases from J, with 14 bases in between. CDR3 nucleotide sequence: TGTGCCTGGAGTTTTTGGCTAGCACGTGAGCAGTTCTTC. Translation: CAWSFWLAREQFF.

The chain couples TRBV5-1 to TRBJ2-7; tentative D call: TRBD1 (5 bases). Germline V gives CDR1 SGHRS, CDR2 YFSETQ. Between the trimmed V and J ends, which lost 5 bases and 0 bases, there was a span of 18 bases. The CDR3 covers 16 residues. The CDR3 nucleotides are TGCGCCAGCAGTCATAGGGGCCAGGGAACCTCCTACGAGCAGTACTTC. This gives the protein CASSHRGQGTSYEQYF.

V usage is TRBV6-5 and J usage is TRBJ2-7; 8 bases map to TRBD1. There are 14 residues in the CDR3. Germline-derived CDR1 and CDR2 are MNHEY and SVGAGI. V dropped 5 bases and J dropped 6; count of bases not matched to a gene: 9. DNA of the CDR3: TGTGCCAGCAGTCCTCAGACAGGGGTCGGCGAGCAGTACTTC. Its protein is CASSPQTGVGEQYF.

The chain couples TRBV18 to TRBJ1-5; TRBD1 aligns across 10 bases. V was pared by 5 bases and J by 5 bases, with 6 bases of the junction left unmatched. CDR3 length: 15 amino acids. Germline CDR1 KGHSH, CDR2 LQKENI. The CDR3 region has the DNA TGTGCCAGCTCATCGACAGGGGGCGAGGATCAGCCCCAGCATTTT. Translated: CASSSTGGEDQPQHF.

The V gene is TRBV2, the J gene TRBJ1-2; D gene ambiguous. Germline V lookup: CDR1 SNHLY, CDR2 FYNNEI. This CDR3 comprises 14 residues. V lost 8 bases and J lost 0, with 13 bases in between. In DNA form, the CDR3 reads TGTGCCAGCGGGCAGCTCCCTTCTAACTATGGCTACACCTTC. Residues: CASGQLPSNYGYTF.

The V and J genes are TRBV19 and TRBJ2-7; a possible D gene is TRBD2 (6 bases). CDR3 length: 13 residues. Germline CDR1 LNHDA, CDR2 SQIVND (reference sequence). Trimming pared 1 base from V and 5 bases from J, leaving 9 bases between. CDR3 loop: CASSIADYHEQYF. As DNA, the CDR3 is TGTGCCAGTAGTATAGCGGACTACCACGAGCAGTACTTC.

The V gene is TRBV5-1, the J gene TRBJ2-7, with TRBD2 matching over 12 bases. V shed 4 bases and J 1 base; nucleotides not matched to a gene: 12. The CDR3 length is 18 residues. Germline V gives CDR1 SGHRS, CDR2 YFSETQ. The CDR3: CASSTKPGLAGPSYEQYF. The CDR3 DNA reads TGCGCCAGCAGCACGAAGCCGGGACTAGCGGGCCCTTCCTACGAGCAGTACTTC.

The V call is TRBV11-1, the J call TRBJ2-2; unclear D gene. Trimming pared 1 base from V and 5 bases from J, leaving 5 bases between. The CDR3 is 13 amino acids. Germline-derived CDR1 and CDR2 are SGHAT and FQDESV (reference sequence). CDR3 in DNA: TGTGCCAGCAGCTTAGAGCTAACCGGGGAGCTGTTTTTT. Translating it yields CASSLELTGELFF.

The chain employs TRBV19 and TRBJ1-1, with 8 bases identical to TRBD1. Trimming took 1 base from V and 9 from J; bases not matched to a gene: 10. The CDR3 has 15 residues. The germline CDR1 and CDR2 sequences are LNHDA and SQIVND (reference sequence). The CDR3 nucleotides read TGTGCCAGTAGTATAGGGGCAGGGGGCGAGACAAAAGCTTTCTTT. Its protein product is CASSIGAGGETKAFF.

This CDR3 is CASSLRGYSYEQYF. The CDR3 bases are TGTGCCAGCAGCCTAAGGGGGTACTCCTACGAGCAGTACTTC. V gene TRBV7-9 combines with J gene TRBJ2-7, with a weak D call TRBD1 (6 bases). CDR1 is SEHNR, CDR2 FQNEAQ, per germline (reference sequence). CDR3 length: 14 amino acids. V was trimmed by 5 bases and J by 0 bases, leaving 11 bases between them.

The J gene is TRBJ2-3, the V gene TRBV3-1 (or the pseudogene TRBV3-2); the D gene is possibly TRBD1 (5 bases). The germline gives CDR1 LGHDT, CDR2 YNNKEL (reference sequence). V was shortened by 0 bases and J by 7 bases, with 11 bases between the two germline ends. This CDR3 comprises 14 residues. The DNA for the CDR3 is TGTGCCAGCAGCCAAGAGGGGCTGTTGAATACGCAGTATTTT. Amino acids: CASSQEGLLNTQYF.

With regard to this clone: Other DNA sequences within the sample encode an identical CDR3. The rearrangement joins TRBV12-3 or TRBV12-4 to TRBJ1-2; D uncertain. V was trimmed by 3 bases and J by 3 bases, leaving 5 bases between them. CDR3 size: 12 residues. The CDR3 protein is CASSFSDYGYTF. In nucleotides, the CDR3 is TGTGCCAGCAGTTTTTCCGACTATGGCTACACCTTC.

V gene TRBV9 combines with J gene TRBJ2-3; 8 nucleotides align to TRBD2. The germline V gene encodes CDR1 SGDLS and CDR2 YYNGEE. V lost 4 bases to trimming and J lost 6 bases; unmatched junction nucleotides: 10. The CDR3 spans 15 residues. CDR3 in DNA: TGTGCCAGCAGCCCCAGAGTAGCGGGGTGGGATACGCAGTATTTT. This gives the protein CASSPRVAGWDTQYF.

The chain is built from TRBV7-8 and TRBJ1-1; 9 bases agree with TRBD1. Germline assignment: CDR1 SGHVS and CDR2 FQNEAQ. The CDR3 has 15 amino acids. V lost 1 base and J lost 2; bases outside the gene matches: 2. Here the CDR3 DNA reads TGTGCCAGCAGCTTAGTGACAGGGGGTAACACTGAAGCTTTCTTT. Residues: CASSLVTGGNTEAFF.

The V gene is TRBV7-2, the J gene TRBJ1-1, with a possible D match to TRBD1 (5 bases). This CDR3 contains 15 residues. The V gene lost 4 bases and the J gene lost 4 bases, with 16 bases spanning the gap. CDR1 is SGHTA and CDR2 is FQGNSA in the germline V gene. In nucleotides, the CDR3 is TGTGCCAGCAGCTCACCCCAGGGTGTCGCCACTGAAGCTTTCTTT. This translates into CASSSPQGVATEAFF. The whole variable domain, remainder taken from reference TRBV7-2 and TRBJ1-1, is GAGVSQSPSNKVTEKGKDVELRCDPISGHTALYWYRQSLGQGLEFLIYFQGNSAPDKSGLPSDRFSAERTGGSVSTLTIQRTQQEDSAVYLCASSSPQGVATEAFFGQGTRLTVV.

This chain joins TRBV4-1 and TRBJ1-4; 7 nucleotides align to TRBD1. This CDR3 contains 15 residues. V lost 2 bases, J lost 5 bases, and 5 bases stayed unmatched. Per germline, CDR1 MGHRA and CDR2 YSYEKL. The CDR3 bases are TGCGCCAGCAGCCAACCGGGACAGCGAAATGAAAAACTGTTTTTT. It yields the protein CASSQPGQRNEKLFF.

The V call is TRBV15, the J call TRBJ1-2, with a tentative D call TRBD1 (6 bases). CDR3 length: 16 amino acids. Trimming pared 0 bases from V and 7 bases from J, leaving 18 bases between. CDR1 is LNHNV, CDR2 YYDKDF, per germline (reference sequence). In DNA form, the CDR3 reads TGTGCCACCAGCAGAGACCACCCAGGGACAAGGGGTGGCTACACCTTC. It yields the protein CATSRDHPGTRGGYTF.

The chain is built from TRBV20-1 and TRBJ1-5, with 7 nucleotides matching TRBD1. This CDR3 contains 13 residues. Looked up from germline, CDR1 is DFQATT and CDR2 is SNEGSKA (reference sequence). The trim removed 3 bases at V and 6 bases at J, leaving 5 bases unmatched. This CDR3 is CSASSDRAQPQHF. The CDR3, as DNA: TGCAGTGCTAGTTCCGACAGGGCTCAGCCCCAGCATTTT.

The chain combines TRBV6-1 with TRBJ1-1, with D possibly being TRBD1 (5 bases). The germline gives CDR1 MNHNS, CDR2 SASEGT. The CDR3 length is 12 residues. V was pared by 0 bases and J by 8 bases, with 7 bases between. CDR3 amino acids: CASSEAGGEAFF. CDR3 coding DNA: TGTGCCAGCAGTGAAGCGGGGGGGGAAGCTTTCTTT.